This T cell receptor beta chain originates from a study of T cell clones after liver transplantation. V was clipped by 5 bases and J by 6 bases; unmatched bases: 11. Germline CDR1 reads SNHLY; CDR2 reads FYNNEI. The CDR3 sequence is 16 residues long. This clone is judged medium-sized. Measured with immunoSEQ multiplex PCR; TCRdb has only the in-frame clones, and not every one. The data contain 65,000 to 90,000 clones, over 85% of them singletons. This receptor was identified in a human donor who received a liver transplant. The chain combines TRBV2 with TRBJ2-7, with 12 nucleotides matching TRBD2. The sequencing here drew on CD4+ T cells from blood, taken before liver transplant. This chain's CDR3 is CASSQTASGRAGEQYF. CDR3 in DNA: TGTGCCAGCAGTCAAACGGCTAGCGGGAGGGCAGGCGAGCAGTACTTC. The variable domain in full, completed from reference TRBV2 and TRBJ2-7, reads EPEVTQTPSHQVTQMGQEVILRCVPISNHLYFYWYRQILGQKVEFLVSFYNNEISEKSEIFDDQFSVERPDGSNFTLKIRSTKLEDSAMYFCASSQTASGRAGEQYFGPGTRLTVT.